The 5 T cell receptor beta chains below were found in one sample sequenced in a study of identical twins. TCRdb analysed the 5' RACE reads with MiXCR anew, one entry per CDR3 protein. The sample consists of 1.5 million to 2 million distinct CDR3 sequences, 32% of them appearing once. Sequencing was performed on cord blood. These receptors were taken from a newborn girl in good health.

Ten or more counts support this clonotype. The chain couples TRBV12-3 or TRBV12-4 to TRBJ1-2; no firm D call. The germline V and J ends were trimmed by 4 bases and 7 bases, with 13 bases remaining between them. The CDR3 loop spans 13 amino acids. CDR3 protein: CASSSRTGGGYTF. The CDR3 region has the DNA TGTGCCAGCAGTTCACGTACGGGAGGTGGCTACACCTTC.

This clonotype was found a few times. This rearrangement joins TRBV20-1 to TRBJ2-1; TRBD2 agrees at 7 bases. Germline values: CDR1 DFQATT, CDR2 SNEGSKA (reference sequence). The CDR3 consists of 16 residues. V shed 3 bases, J shed 4 bases, and the junction held 12 bases outside the gene matches. The CDR3 spells CSARVLSGEIYNEQFF. In DNA, the CDR3 is TGCAGTGCTAGGGTCCTGAGCGGGGAAATTTACAATGAGCAGTTCTTC.

This sequence joins TRBV20-1 and TRBJ1-4, with 8 positions matching TRBD1. Germline CDR1 DFQATT, CDR2 SNEGSKA (reference sequence). CDR3 length: 14 residues. Losses at the gene ends were 4 bases for V and 8 bases for J; bases not matched to a gene: 9. CDR3 coding DNA: TGCAGTGCTATTAAGGGCAGGGGGCTGGAAAAACTGTTTTTT. It encodes CSAIKGRGLEKLFF.

The CDR3: CASSEVAGGFSTDTQYF. The CDR3 bases are TGTGCCAGCAGTGAAGTCGCCGGGGGGTTTAGCACAGATACGCAGTATTTT. The chain joins TRBV6-1 to TRBJ2-3; TRBD2 matches 7 bases. The germline V gene encodes CDR1 MNHNS and CDR2 SASEGT. J was trimmed by 0 bases and V by 1 base; bases with no gene match: 7. The CDR3 is 17 amino acids.

The V call is TRBV4-2, the J call TRBJ1-1, with 9 bases lining up with TRBD1. Germline V gene lookup returns CDR1 LGHNA and CDR2 YNFKEQ. This CDR3 has 15 residues. Unmatched junction bases numbered 11, after V lost 1 base and J lost 11 bases. For the CDR3, the DNA is TGTGCCAGCAGCCAAGCGGGGACTACAGGGGGCGACGCTTTCTTT. It is translated as CASSQAGTTGGDAFF.